The rows below give T cell receptor beta chains drawn from one sample of a study of shared clonotypes between healthy human individuals. Sequencing was performed with immunoSEQ multiplex PCR; in TCRdb, only in-frame clones are kept and a portion is missing. The sample carries approximately 1.5 million clones, approximately 98% recorded once. The source material was naive CD4+ T cells sorted from blood. All receptors come from a man aged 25 to 40 in good health. Each CDR3 is given with its conserved first and last residue. Each record gives: D gene, J gene, clone size, V gene, CDR3 DNA, CDR3 protein. The D gene is left open where the match is weak. Only some rows state a clone size, as once, few, many or a class for expanded clones.

.,TRBJ2-3,.,TRBV5-4,TGTGCCAGCAGCTTGGCCCCCATAGGCACTAGCACAGATACGCAGTATTTT,CASSLAPIGTSTDTQYF
TRBD2,TRBJ2-7,.,TRBV5-1,TGCGCCAGCAGCTTTGCGGGGGAGGGTTACGAGCAGTACTTC,CASSFAGEGYEQYF
.,TRBJ2-7,.,TRBV6-5,TGTGCCAGCAGTAAGACAGGGAGGACCTACGAGCAGTACTTC,CASSKTGRTYEQYF
.,TRBJ1-2,.,TRBV6-5,TGTGCCACACTCCAGGTTCCTTATGGCTACACCTTC,CATLQVPYGYTF
.,TRBJ2-7,.,TRBV20-1,TGCAGTGCCACGGATGTCGAGCAGTACTTC,CSATDVEQYF
.,TRBJ2-2,.,TRBV2,TGTGCCAGCAGTGAGGTAGCAGGGAAGAACACCGGGGAGCTGTTTTTT,CASSEVAGKNTGELFF
TRBD1,TRBJ1-2,.,TRBV27,TGTGCCAGCAGTAGTGACAGGGAGAACTATGGCTACACCTTC,CASSSDRENYGYTF
TRBD2,TRBJ2-7,.,TRBV28,TGTGCCAGCAGTTTTTCCCAAGCGGGAGGATTTTTCGAGCAGTACTTC,CASSFSQAGGFFEQYF
.,TRBJ2-4,.,TRBV28,TGTGCCAGCAGTTTGCAGGGAAGTGTGGCCAAAAACATTCAGTACTTC,CASSLQGSVAKNIQYF
.,TRBJ2-7,.,TRBV7-2,TGTGCCAGCAGCTTAGGCAGGGAGAAGAAAGAGCAGTACTTC,CASSLGREKKEQYF
TRBD2,TRBJ2-3,.,TRBV18,TGTGCCAGCTCACCCGGACTAGCGGGAGGACACACAGATACGCAGTATTTT,CASSPGLAGGHTDTQYF
.,TRBJ2-7,.,TRBV18,TGTGCCAGCTCACCCCAGCAGGAGAGCCCCTACGAGCAGTACTTC,CASSPQQESPYEQYF
.,TRBJ2-3,.,TRBV7-9,TGTGCCAGCAGCCACACAAACACGCAGTATTTT,CASSHTNTQYF
.,TRBJ1-4,.,TRBV27,TGTGCCAGCAGCGTATGGAGCGAGGGGGGGGGAAAACTGTTTTTT,CASSVWSEGGGKLFF
TRBD1,TRBJ2-3,.,TRBV28,TGTGCCAGCAGTAAAACACAGGGGGCGCAGTATTTT,CASSKTQGAQYF
.,TRBJ1-2,.,TRBV19,TGTGCCAGTAGTACGACAGGTGGCTACACCTTC,CASSTTGGYTF
.,TRBJ2-3,.,TRBV7-6,TGTGCCAGCAGCCGCACAGATACGCAGTATTTT,CASSRTDTQYF
.,TRBJ2-7,.,TRBV5-4,TGTGCCAGTGGCTCAGGAATAGGCTCCTACGAGCAGTACTTC,CASGSGIGSYEQYF
.,TRBJ2-5,once,TRBV29-1,TGCAGCGTTGAAGATACAGGGTCGGAGGAGGAGACCCAGTACTTC,CSVEDTGSEEETQYF
.,TRBJ1-5,once,TRBV5-1,TGCGCCAGCAGCTTGGAAGGTCTGAGCAATCAGCCCCAGCATTTT,CASSLEGLSNQPQHF
TRBD2,TRBJ2-1,.,TRBV9,TGTGCCAGCAGCGTAACTAGCGGGAACGATGAGCAGTTCTTC,CASSVTSGNDEQFF
.,TRBJ2-3,.,TRBV5-4,TGTGCCAGCAGCACACGACGGCAGACTGGCACAGATACGCAGTATTTT,CASSTRRQTGTDTQYF
.,TRBJ2-1,.,TRBV27,TGTGCCAGCAGTTTGGGAGGTTGGTTAGGGAGCTCCTACAATGAGCAGTTCTTC,CASSLGGWLGSSYNEQFF
.,TRBJ2-7,.,TRBV7-2,TGTGCCAGCAGCTTAGGGTTCGGGGGTACCCAGTACGAGCAGTACTTC,CASSLGFGGTQYEQYF
.,TRBJ2-7,.,TRBV27,TGTGCCAGCAGGGCAGGGCGATCCTACGAGCAGTACTTC,CASRAGRSYEQYF
.,TRBJ1-1,.,TRBV6-1,TGTGCCAGCAGTGAACTGCTCCTCCTGAGCACTGAAGCTTTCTTT,CASSELLLLSTEAFF
TRBD2,TRBJ2-1,.,TRBV5-1,TGCGCCAGCAGCGCGGGACTAGCCCCCAATGAGCAGTTCTTC,CASSAGLAPNEQFF
.,TRBJ1-5,.,TRBV2,TGTGCCAGCAGTGTTTCAGGGGCTGGGGGCAATCAGCCCCAGCATTTT,CASSVSGAGGNQPQHF
TRBD2,TRBJ2-2,.,TRBV7-9,TGTGCCAGCAGCTTGGGAGCGGGAGACGGGGAGCTGTTTTTT,CASSLGAGDGELFF
.,TRBJ2-7,.,TRBV11-2,TGTGCCAGCAGCTTAGAGTCTAGGGCAGGGCTATCCTACGAGCAGTACTTC,CASSLESRAGLSYEQYF
TRBD1,TRBJ1-2,.,TRBV9,TGTGCCAGCAGCCAAGAGGGGGCTTATGGCTACACCTTC,CASSQEGAYGYTF
.,TRBJ2-5,.,TRBV5-1,TGCGCCAGCAGCTTGGGGCCAAGAGAGACCCAGTACTTC,CASSLGPRETQYF
.,TRBJ2-1,.,TRBV18,TGTGCCAGCTCACCACCAGGTCTCTCCTACAATGAGCAGTTCTTC,CASSPPGLSYNEQFF
.,TRBJ2-3,.,TRBV11-2,TGTGCCAGCAGCTTAGCAACGATCTATACAGATACGCAGTATTTT,CASSLATIYTDTQYF
TRBD1,TRBJ2-1,.,TRBV18,TGTGCCAGCTCACCACTGGGGACAGGGGGCAATGAGCAGTTCTTC,CASSPLGTGGNEQFF